This TCR beta chain is from a study of T cells in Graves' hyperthyroidism and ophthalmopathy. Study-level findings and limits: Researchers found most expanded thyroid clonotypes above 0.001 in blood as well. Onset of ophthalmopathy came a median approximately 6 months after the model predicted it. Ophthalmopathy and stable hyperthyroidism were told apart by a 13 V-J model.

Duration under 3 months, a NOSPECS grade of at least 4, and a Clinical Activity Score of at least 3 characterized the ophthalmopathy patients. The germline gives CDR1 SEHNR, CDR2 FQNEAQ (reference sequence). J lost 5 bases, V lost 10 bases, and 13 bases had no gene match. This CDR3 is 14 amino acids long. Amplified TCR beta CDR3 regions derived from RNA transcripts. The HTBI primer set was used in a first-round RT-PCR of the TCR CDR3. TCRdb fed the multiplex PCR reads into MiXCR, producing one record per CDR3 protein. The data hold around 300,000 distinct CDR3 sequences, with roughly 19% observed a single time. The sample holds many counts of this clonotype. The antigen remains unidentified.

Sequenced: blood. The TCR sequence derives from a man aged 45-65 years with Graves' ophthalmopathy. The rearrangement joins TRBV7-9 to TRBJ2-5; 7 bases map to TRBD1. The CDR3 DNA reads as TGTGCCATCAGGACAGGCGTAACGAGGGAGACCCAGTACTTC. It yields the protein CAIRTGVTRETQYF.